This T cell receptor (beta chain) is drawn from a study of blood T cell repertoires in COVID-19. Only in-frame clones appear in the TCRdb table, and some are missing; sequencing was by immunoSEQ multiplex PCR. The sample yields some 180,000 clones, about 80% seen once. The trim removed 6 bases at V and 2 bases at J, leaving 6 bases unmatched. CDR3 size: 15 residues. CDR1 is LNHDA, CDR2 SQIVND, per germline (reference sequence). The receptor's source is a man aged 55-75 years who had been exposed to COVID-19. The genes are TRBV19 and TRBJ2-3, with TRBD2 identical over 9 bases. Specimen: PBMCs or T cells enriched from blood (not recorded which). CDR3 protein: CASRTLAGNTDTQYF. DNA for the CDR3: TGTGCCAGTAGGACTCTAGCGGGAAACACAGATACGCAGTATTTT.